This TCR beta chain was captured in a study of cytomegalovirus exposure and HLA in healthy donors. The ends were cut back, 4 bases at V and 8 bases at J, with 15 bases in the middle. The length of the CDR3 is 14 residues. Per the germline V gene, CDR1 is SGHRS and CDR2 is YFSETQ. The PCR ran on 60 Vbeta and 13 Jbeta primers. Clones were sequenced by immunoSEQ multiplex PCR, and TCRdb holds only the in-frame ones, with some missing. Here the sample spans tens of thousands of clones, over 65% being singletons. The receptor's source is a man aged 35 to 55 in good health and CMV-seropositive. Material for sequencing was PBMCs. The rearrangement uses TRBV5-1 and TRBJ2-2, with a possible D match to TRBD1 (5 bases). CDR3 protein: CASSPRPTAGELFF. CDR3 sequence (DNA): TGCGCCAGCAGCCCCCGACCGACAGCGGGGGAGCTGTTTTTT.